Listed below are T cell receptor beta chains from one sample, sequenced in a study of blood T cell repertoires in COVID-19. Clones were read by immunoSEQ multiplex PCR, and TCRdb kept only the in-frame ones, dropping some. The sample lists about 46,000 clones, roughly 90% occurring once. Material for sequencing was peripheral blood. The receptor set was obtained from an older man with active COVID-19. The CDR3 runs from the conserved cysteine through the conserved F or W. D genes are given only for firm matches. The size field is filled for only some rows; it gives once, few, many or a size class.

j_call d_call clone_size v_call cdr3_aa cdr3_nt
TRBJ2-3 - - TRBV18 CASSPTFTSTDTQYF TGTGCCAGCTCACCAACTTTTACTAGCACAGATACGCAGTATTTT
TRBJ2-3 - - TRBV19 CASSIASSTDTQYF TGTGCCAGTAGTATAGCGTCGAGCACAGATACGCAGTATTTT
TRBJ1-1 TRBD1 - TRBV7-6 CASSSTGRGTEAFF TGTGCCAGCAGCTCGACAGGGCGTGGGACTGAAGCTTTCTTT
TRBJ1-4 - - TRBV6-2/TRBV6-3 CASSHHRATTEKLFF TGTGCCAGCAGCCACCACAGGGCGACTACCGAAAAACTGTTTTTT
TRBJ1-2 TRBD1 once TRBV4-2 CASSQEATGAFGYGYTF TGTGCCAGCAGCCAAGAGGCGACAGGGGCTTTTGGCTATGGCTACACCTTC
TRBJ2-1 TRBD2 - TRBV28 CASSDGGSSYNEQFF TGTGCCAGCAGTGACGGGGGGAGCTCCTACAATGAGCAGTTCTTC
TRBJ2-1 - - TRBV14 CASSRASYNEQFF TGTGCCAGCAGCCGAGCCTCCTACAATGAGCAGTTCTTC
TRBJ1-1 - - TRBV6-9 CASSYLSCGSTSLLPRDTEAFF TGTGCCAGCAGTTATCTTAGTTGCGGGAGTACTTCCCTACTTCCCAGAGACACTGAAGCTTTCTTT
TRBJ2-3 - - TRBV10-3 CAISDGGPDTQYF TGTGCCATCAGTGACGGGGGGCCAGATACGCAGTATTTT
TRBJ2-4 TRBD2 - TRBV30 CAWSVPTSGRASIQYF TGTGCCTGGAGTGTCCCGACTAGCGGGAGGGCTAGCATTCAGTACTTC
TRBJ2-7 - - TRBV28 CASRGSTYEQYF TGTGCCAGCAGGGGCAGCACCTACGAGCAGTACTTC
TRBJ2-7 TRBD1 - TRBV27 CASSSRQGSLGEQYF TGTGCCAGCAGTTCGAGACAGGGTTCCCTAGGGGAGCAGTACTTC
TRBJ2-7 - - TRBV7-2 CASSTVPGGSYEQYF TGTGCCAGCAGCACCGTCCCCGGGGGATCCTACGAGCAGTACTTC
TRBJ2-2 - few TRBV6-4 CASSEAGPPGELFF TGTGCCAGCAGTGAAGCGGGTCCTCCCGGGGAGCTGTTTTTT
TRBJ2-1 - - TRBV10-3 CAISEILTSYNEQFF TGTGCCATCAGTGAGATCCTGACTTCCTACAATGAGCAGTTCTTC
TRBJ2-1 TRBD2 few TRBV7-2 CASSLGLRSSGNHNEQFF TGTGCCAGCAGCTTAGGGTTGAGGAGTAGCGGGAACCACAATGAGCAGTTCTTC
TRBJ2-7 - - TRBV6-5 CASSFDRGSYEQYF TGTGCCAGCAGTTTCGACAGAGGTAGTTACGAGCAGTACTTC
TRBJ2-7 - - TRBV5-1 CASSLAISGRGYEQYF TGCGCCAGCAGCTTGGCCATTTCCGGACGAGGGTACGAGCAGTACTTC
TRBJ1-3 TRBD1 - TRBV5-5 CASSGGQGRGGNTIYF TGTGCCAGCAGCGGGGGACAGGGGAGAGGTGGAAACACCATATATTTT
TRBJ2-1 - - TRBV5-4 CASSSDPRGNEQFF TGTGCCAGCAGCTCAGATCCCCGGGGGAATGAGCAGTTCTTC
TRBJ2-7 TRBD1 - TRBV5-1 CASSSHRGSYEQYF TGCGCCAGCAGCTCCCACAGGGGCTCCTACGAGCAGTACTTC
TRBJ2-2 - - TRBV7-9 CASSKPGLPPGELFF TGTGCCAGCAGCAAACCAGGGCTCCCACCCGGGGAGCTGTTTTTT
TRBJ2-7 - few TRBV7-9 CASSFAAEQYF TGTGCCAGCAGCTTTGCGGCCGAGCAGTACTTC
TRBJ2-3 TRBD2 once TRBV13 CASSLLTSGGAGDTQYF TGTGCCAGCAGCTTACTGACTAGCGGGGGGGCAGGAGATACGCAGTATTTT
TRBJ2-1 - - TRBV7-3 CASSSAPGSLYNEQFF TGTGCCAGCAGCTCGGCCCCAGGGTCTCTCTACAATGAGCAGTTCTTC
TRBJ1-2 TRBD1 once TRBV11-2 CASSPAGTDLYGYTF TGTGCCAGCAGCCCGGCTGGGACAGACCTTTATGGCTACACCTTC
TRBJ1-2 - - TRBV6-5 CAVRGSGGGYGYTF TGTGCCGTAAGAGGCTCGGGCGGAGGGTATGGCTACACCTTC
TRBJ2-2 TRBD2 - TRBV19 CASGGERITNTGELFF TGTGCCAGTGGGGGGGAACGGATTACGAACACCGGGGAGCTGTTTTTT
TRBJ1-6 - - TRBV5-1 CATRAGKESPLHF TGCGCCACCAGGGCAGGGAAGGAATCACCCCTCCACTTT
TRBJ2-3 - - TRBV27 CASSLFLAVSGEDTQYF TGTGCCAGCAGTTTATTCTTAGCGGTCAGCGGAGAAGATACGCAGTATTTT
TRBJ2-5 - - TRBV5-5 CASSRGGVETQYF TGTGCCAGCAGCCGTGGAGGGGTAGAGACCCAGTACTTC
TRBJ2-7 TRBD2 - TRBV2 CASSARGAGVWEQYF TGTGCCAGCAGCGCTCGAGGAGCGGGAGTATGGGAGCAGTACTTC
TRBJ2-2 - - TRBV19 CASNLWGDNTGELFF TGTGCCAGTAATTTATGGGGAGATAACACCGGGGAGCTGTTTTTT
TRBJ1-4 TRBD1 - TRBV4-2 CASSHPPDRVANEKLFF TGTGCCAGCAGCCACCCCCCTGACAGGGTGGCTAATGAAAAACTGTTTTTT
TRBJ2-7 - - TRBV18 CASSPQGPTYEQYF TGTGCCAGCTCACCCCAGGGCCCAACCTACGAGCAGTACTTC
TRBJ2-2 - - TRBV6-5 CATRGQGRAGELFF TGTGCCACCCGGGGCCAGGGGAGGGCCGGGGAGCTGTTTTTT
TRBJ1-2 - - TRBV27 CASSLGRTQKYGYTF TGTGCCAGCAGTTTAGGGAGGACGCAGAAGTATGGCTACACCTTC
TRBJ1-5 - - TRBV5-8 CASSSDINVQPQHF TGTGCCAGCAGCTCGGACATAAATGTTCAGCCCCAGCATTTT
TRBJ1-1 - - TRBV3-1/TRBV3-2 CASSQGSKTEAFF TGTGCCAGCAGTCAAGGGAGCAAAACTGAAGCTTTCTTT
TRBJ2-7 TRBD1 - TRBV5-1 CASSYSGGSSYEQYF TGCGCCAGCAGCTACTCAGGGGGCTCCTCCTACGAGCAGTACTTC
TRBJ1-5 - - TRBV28 CASSFGVTGQPQHF TGTGCCAGCAGTTTCGGAGTGACTGGGCAGCCCCAGCATTTT
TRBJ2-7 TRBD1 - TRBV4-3 CASSQGLDRVYEQYF TGCGCCAGCAGCCAAGGCCTGGACAGGGTCTACGAGCAGTACTTC
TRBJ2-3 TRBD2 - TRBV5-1 CASSPKGKLADLGVDTQYF TGCGCCAGCAGCCCCAAGGGCAAACTAGCGGATCTCGGGGTAGATACGCAGTATTTT
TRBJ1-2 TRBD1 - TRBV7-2 CASSFLRDSNYGYTF TGTGCCAGCAGCTTCCTCCGGGACAGCAACTATGGCTACACCTTC
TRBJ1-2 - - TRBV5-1 CASSLQGMDLNGYTF TGCGCCAGCAGCTTGCAGGGAATGGATTTAAATGGCTACACCTTC
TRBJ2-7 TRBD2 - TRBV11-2 CASSFSSGGTSFYEQYF TGTGCCAGCAGCTTCTCTAGCGGGGGTACCTCTTTCTACGAGCAGTACTTC